The 25 T cell receptor beta chains reported below all come from one sample, sequenced in a study of blood T cell repertoires in COVID-19. The method was immunoSEQ multiplex PCR; TCRdb's version includes in-frame clones alone and lacks a portion of them. This sample yields 25,000 to 35,000 clones, of which approximately 80% are seen a single time; more than 40% belongs to the top ten. Sample: peripheral blood. The receptors were sampled from a woman aged 70-85 years with acute or convalescent COVID-19.

The chain uses TRBV15 and TRBJ2-1, with 12 nucleotides matching TRBD2. With 2 bases clipped from V and 7 bases from J, the junction kept 6 bases outside the gene matches. The CDR3 is 16 residues long. Germline V CDR1 and CDR2: LNHNV, YYDKDF (reference sequence). In DNA, the CDR3 is TGTGCCACCAGCAGACGGACTAGCGGGGCTACTAATGAGCAGTTCTTC. Protein sequence: CATSRRTSGATNEQFF.

The chain joins TRBV6-2 or TRBV6-3 to TRBJ1-6, with TRBD1 identical over 12 bases. With 6 bases clipped from V and 9 bases from J, the junction kept 15 bases outside the gene matches. Germline CDR1 is MNHEY and CDR2 is SVGEGT. This CDR3 has 18 residues. Here the CDR3 reads CASSSGTGGDELGSPLHF. CDR3 DNA: TGTGCCAGCAGCTCCGGGACAGGGGGCGATGAACTAGGTTCACCCCTCCACTTT.

This clone was counted a few times. V and J are TRBV19 and TRBJ1-2, with D possibly matching TRBD1 (6 bases). CDR1 and CDR2 from the germline V gene are LNHDA and SQIVND (reference sequence). V was shortened by 3 bases and J by 4 bases, with 12 bases between the two germline ends. The CDR3 length is 14 residues. CDR3 loop: CASSMRGKVYGYTF. The DNA of the CDR3 is TGTGCCAGTAGTATGAGGGGGAAGGTCTATGGCTACACCTTC.

The V gene is TRBV7-8, the J gene TRBJ2-3; 10 nucleotides match TRBD2. Trimming took 5 bases from V and 0 from J; bases not matched to a gene: 2. The CDR3 is 15 amino acids. The germline V gene encodes CDR1 SGHVS and CDR2 FQNEAQ. The CDR3 here is CASSPTSGSTDTQYF. The CDR3 DNA follows: TGTGCCAGCAGCCCGACTAGCGGGAGCACAGATACGCAGTATTTT.

CDR3 coding DNA: TGTGCCAGCAGTCCAGGACAGGGCAATGAAAAACTGTTTTTT. Translating it yields CASSPGQGNEKLFF. The chain uses TRBV27 and TRBJ1-4; 8 bases align to TRBD1. The trim removed 5 bases at V and 5 bases at J, leaving 4 bases unmatched. This CDR3 contains 14 residues. Germline lookup yields CDR1 MNHEY and CDR2 SMNVEV (reference sequence). The entire variable domain, with the rest obtained from reference TRBV27 and TRBJ1-4, is as follows: EAQVTQNPRYLITVTGKKLTVTCSQNMNHEYMSWYRQDPGLGLRQIYYSMNVEVTDKGDVPEGYKVSRKEKRNFPLILESPSPNQTSLYFCASSPGQGNEKLFFGSGTQLSVL.

This chain uses TRBV19 with TRBJ1-5; D is undetermined. Germline V lookup: CDR1 LNHDA, CDR2 SQIVND (reference sequence). CDR3 length equals 13 residues. Trimming cost V 3 bases and J 6 bases, with 9 bases left between them. The CDR3 sequence is CASSMVPSQPQHF. As DNA, the CDR3 is TGTGCCAGTAGTATGGTTCCCAGTCAGCCCCAGCATTTT. The entire variable domain, with the rest obtained from reference TRBV19 and TRBJ1-5, is as follows: DGGITQSPKYLFRKEGQNVTLSCEQNLNHDAMYWYRQDPGQGLRLIYYSQIVNDFQKGDIAEGYSVSREKKESFPLTVTSAQKNPTAFYLCASSMVPSQPQHFGDGTRLSIL.

This clone showed up just a few times. The chain carries TRBV28 and TRBJ2-1, with 9 bases matching TRBD2. The J segment lost 9 bases and the V segment lost 3 bases, leaving 6 bases of the junction unmatched. This CDR3 has 14 amino acids. CDR1 is MDHEN, CDR2 SYDVKM, per germline. CDR3 sequence reads: CASSFPRREGEQFF. DNA of the CDR3: TGTGCCAGCAGTTTTCCCAGGCGGGAGGGTGAGCAGTTCTTC.

This chain connects TRBV24-1 to TRBJ2-3; the match to TRBD1 covers 10 bases. Per the germline V gene, CDR1 is KGHDR and CDR2 is SFDVKD. V lost 1 base to trimming and J lost 4 bases; unmatched junction nucleotides: 7. This CDR3 has 17 residues. The CDR3 nucleotides are TGTGCCACCAGTGATTTTGGGGACAGGGGTTGGGCAGATACGCAGTATTTT. This gives the protein CATSDFGDRGWADTQYF.

This chain uses TRBV6-1 with TRBJ2-1, with 10 nucleotides matching TRBD2. Per the germline V gene, CDR1 is MNHNS and CDR2 is SASEGT. The trim removed 0 bases at V and 7 bases at J, leaving 9 bases unmatched. This CDR3 is built from 17 residues. The CDR3 reads CASSEALGLAGVNEQFF. Here the CDR3 DNA reads TGTGCCAGCAGTGAAGCGCTAGGGCTAGCGGGAGTAAATGAGCAGTTCTTC.

The chain carries TRBV7-8 and TRBJ1-3; tentatively, D is TRBD1 (6 bases). Germline CDR1 reads SGHVS; CDR2 reads FQNEAQ. The CDR3 sequence is 16 residues long. V was shortened by 0 bases and J by 3 bases, with 12 bases between the two germline ends. The CDR3 reads CASSLASGALGNTIYF. Written as DNA, the CDR3 is TGTGCCAGCAGCTTAGCCTCAGGGGCCCTTGGAAACACCATATATTTT.

The gene calls are TRBV7-2 and TRBJ2-1, with D perhaps matching TRBD2 (7 bases). CDR3 length: 17 residues. The V gene lost 0 bases and the J gene lost 6 bases, with 18 bases spanning the gap. The germline gives CDR1 SGHTA, CDR2 FQGNSA. The CDR3 coding sequence is TGTGCCAGCAGCTTAGCGCATTCAACAGGGAGGGGCAATGAGCAGTTCTTC. It yields the protein CASSLAHSTGRGNEQFF.

CDR3 coding DNA: TGTGCCAGCAGCCCTGACGGAGGGCATCAGCCCCAGCATTTT. This sequence encodes CASSPDGGHQPQHF. This rearrangement joins TRBV6-4 to TRBJ1-5; D gene unclear. Germline V gene lookup returns CDR1 MRHNA and CDR2 SNTAGT. The CDR3 covers 14 residues. Trimming removed 6 bases at V and 5 bases at J, with 14 bases between.

The chain employs TRBV2 and TRBJ2-7, with a tentative D call TRBD2 (6 bases). V shed 7 bases and J shed 2 bases, with 12 bases lying between them. This CDR3 contains 13 residues. In germline, CDR1 is SNHLY, CDR2 FYNNEI. CDR3 coding DNA: TGTGCCAGCACGGGACTGAGAGCCTACGAGCAGTACTTC. This encodes CASTGLRAYEQYF.

The V and J genes are TRBV4-3 and TRBJ1-1; D remains unclear. The germline V gene encodes CDR1 LGHNA and CDR2 YSLEER. This CDR3 is 15 amino acids long. The ends were cut back, 0 bases at V and 3 bases at J, with 11 bases in the middle. The CDR3: CASSQESGGHTEAFF. Written as DNA, the CDR3 is TGCGCCAGCAGCCAAGAATCCGGTGGGCACACTGAAGCTTTCTTT.

V usage is TRBV6-2 or TRBV6-3 and J usage is TRBJ1-6, with TRBD1 matching 8 bases. This CDR3 spans 15 amino acids. The germline gives CDR1 MNHEY, CDR2 SVGEGT. V trimming: 6 bases; J trimming: 10 bases; junction bases outside the gene matches: 11. CDR3 sequence (DNA): TGTGCCAGCAGCCACCTGGACAGGGAAGGATCACCCCTCCACTTT. Protein product: CASSHLDREGSPLHF.

To note about this clone: The sample contains more than one DNA sequence encoding this CDR3. The chain employs TRBV6-5 and TRBJ2-7; possibly TRBD1 for D (5 bases). Deletions cut 0 bases from V and 3 bases from J, with 9 bases between. The CDR3 covers 14 residues. Germline CDR1 and CDR2: MNHEY and SVGAGI. CDR3 in DNA: TGTGCCAGCAGTTACTCGAGGCAGGGCTACGAGCAGTACTTC. This sequence encodes CASSYSRQGYEQYF.

This chain connects TRBV30 to TRBJ1-1, with a tentative D call TRBD1 (6 bases). The CDR3 length is 11 residues. CDR1 is GTSNPN and CDR2 is SVGIG in the germline V gene (reference sequence). Trimming removed 6 bases from V and 10 bases from J, with 15 bases in between. The CDR3 DNA reads as TGTGCCTGTAACAGGGTACCTGGAGCTTTCTTT. Amino acid sequence: CACNRVPGAFF. The full variable domain, its missing parts supplied by reference TRBV30 and TRBJ1-1, is SQTIHQWPATLVQPVGSPLSLECTVEGTSNPNLYWYRQAAGRGLQLLFYSVGIGQISSEVPQNLSASRPQDRQFILSSKKLLLSDSGFYLCACNRVPGAFFGQGTRLTVV.

The chain couples TRBV29-1 to TRBJ1-2; D may be TRBD1 (6 bases). This CDR3 is built from 15 residues. The V gene's germline CDR1 is SQVTM and CDR2 ANQGSEA. The germline V and J ends were trimmed by 1 base and 4 bases, with 16 bases remaining between them. The CDR3 loop reads CSVEAPRGGLYGYTF. CDR3 in DNA: TGCAGCGTTGAAGCCCCCCGGGGGGGGCTCTATGGCTACACCTTC.

This clone turned up a few times. The chain has TRBV7-6 and TRBJ2-7, with 9 nucleotides matching TRBD2. The germline V gene encodes CDR1 SGHVS and CDR2 FNYEAQ. V was clipped by 5 bases and J by 6 bases; unmatched bases: 8. The CDR3 is 14 residues long. CDR3 in DNA: TGTGCCAGCAGCCCGCGGGGGGGCCTCTCCGAGCAGTACTTC. This encodes CASSPRGGLSEQYF.

The V call is TRBV6-2 or TRBV6-3, the J call TRBJ2-5; 9 positions match TRBD1. The CDR3 covers 16 residues. V was clipped by 4 bases and J by 3 bases; unmatched bases: 9. Germline loops: CDR1 MNHEY, CDR2 SVGEGT. The DNA of the CDR3 is TGTGCCAGCAGTTCCCAAGGACAGGGGCCCGAAGAGACCCAGTACTTC. Translating gives CASSSQGQGPEETQYF.

This chain joins TRBV6-5 and TRBJ2-5; 8 nucleotides align to TRBD2. Germline V lookup: CDR1 MNHEY, CDR2 SVGAGI. The CDR3 sequence is 15 residues long. Trimming at V came to 6 bases and at J to 4 bases, leaving 10 bases not matched to a gene. The CDR3 DNA reads TGTGCCAGCAGAGTCTTCGGGAGGGCCTCAGAGACCCAGTACTTC. Translating gives CASRVFGRASETQYF.

This clone occurred a few times. J is TRBJ1-2 and V is TRBV28; 7 nucleotides align to TRBD1. V gave up 5 bases and J gave up 5 bases; unmatched junction bases: 11. The CDR3 covers 15 residues. The germline V gene encodes CDR1 MDHEN and CDR2 SYDVKM. CDR3 sequence reads: CASSKPDRAEYGYTF. The CDR3 DNA reads as TGTGCCAGCAGTAAACCCGACAGGGCCGAGTATGGCTACACCTTC.

This chain joins TRBV20-1 and TRBJ2-7, with 9 bases lining up with TRBD2. Trimming at V came to 3 bases and at J to 3 bases, leaving 6 bases not matched to a gene. This CDR3 is 14 amino acids long. Germline CDR1 reads DFQATT; CDR2 reads SNEGSKA (reference sequence). The CDR3: CSASVSSGNYEQYF. The CDR3, as DNA: TGCAGTGCTAGTGTCTCTAGCGGGAACTACGAGCAGTACTTC.

The V call is TRBV28, the J call TRBJ2-3, with unresolved D. The CDR3 covers 13 residues. The germline gives CDR1 MDHEN, CDR2 SYDVKM. Between the trimmed V and J ends, which lost 2 bases and 6 bases, there was a span of 9 bases. Written as DNA, the CDR3 is TGTGCCAGCAGTTTAAGAACTCCGGATACGCAGTATTTT. Translating gives CASSLRTPDTQYF.

The V and J genes are TRBV7-2 and TRBJ2-1, with TRBD1 as a possible D gene (6 bases). The length of the CDR3 is 14 residues. CDR1 is SGHTA, CDR2 FQGNSA, per germline. V was pared by 4 bases and J by 10 bases, with 17 bases between. The CDR3 nucleotides are TGTGCCAGCAGCTCGAGACAGGCCGGGGTGGAGCAGTTCTTC. Protein: CASSSRQAGVEQFF.